The T cell receptor beta chain under discussion was sequenced for a study of molecular identifiers for immune sequencing clone quantification. General study findings and limits: Whereas clones above 20 RNA copies held under 1% of naive-cell molecules, they held over 98% of effector molecules. Should identical TCR molecules share a barcode, the sizes of highly expanded clones could be underestimated.

One entry per CDR3 protein, called by TCRdb with MiXCR from the PCR reads. The sample carries around 480,000 distinct CDR3 sequences, around 25% recorded once. CDR3 length: 14 amino acids. Trimming cost V 4 bases and J 1 base, with 11 bases left between them. From germline, CDR1 is SGHRS and CDR2 YFSETQ. This clonotype was recorded at least ten times. Its antigen is undetermined. This receptor was identified in a human donor in good health. Some libraries in this study had Jurkat cell RNA spiked in. The sample consisted of naive CD8+ T cells from blood, with Jurkat cell RNA spiked in. Subset given: FACS-sorted CD8+CD4-CCR7+CD45RA+ naive T cells. The chain has TRBV5-1 and TRBJ1-1, with unresolved D. The CDR3 nucleotides read TGCGCCAGCAGCCCCTGGACCGCGAACACTGAAGCTTTCTTT. This sequence encodes CASSPWTANTEAFF.